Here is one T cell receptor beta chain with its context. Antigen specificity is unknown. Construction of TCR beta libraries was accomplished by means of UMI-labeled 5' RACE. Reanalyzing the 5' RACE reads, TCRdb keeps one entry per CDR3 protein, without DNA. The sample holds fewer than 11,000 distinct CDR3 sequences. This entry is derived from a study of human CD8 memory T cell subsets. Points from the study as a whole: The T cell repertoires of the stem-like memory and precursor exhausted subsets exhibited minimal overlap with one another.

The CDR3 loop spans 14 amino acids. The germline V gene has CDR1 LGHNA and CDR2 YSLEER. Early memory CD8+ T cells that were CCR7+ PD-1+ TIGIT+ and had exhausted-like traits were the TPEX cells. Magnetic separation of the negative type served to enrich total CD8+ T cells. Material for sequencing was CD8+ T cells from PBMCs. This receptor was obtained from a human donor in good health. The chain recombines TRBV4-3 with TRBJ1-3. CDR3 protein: CASSQDATGNTIYF.